This T cell receptor beta chain was observed in a study of identical twins. Study-level points and caveats: A cross-sectional statistical analysis, not follow-up of the same donors, supported the conclusions.

Template switching created a universal primer site, and the cDNA included unique molecular identifiers. TCRdb re-called the 5' RACE reads with MiXCR, one entry per CDR3 protein. The sample shows about 570,000 distinct CDR3 sequences, around a tenth of them seen only once. This CDR3 is built from 16 residues. Germline CDR1 and CDR2: LGHNA and YNFKEQ. V lost 4 bases, J lost 1 base, and 5 bases stayed unmatched. The table lists this clonotype with many counts. The antigen is not known. The same sample was also used in a study of yellow fever vaccine responses in identical twins.

The chain employs TRBV4-2 and TRBJ2-5, with 11 bases that match TRBD2. The receptor comes from a woman younger than 30 in good health. The sequenced sample was PBMCs. CDR3 loop: CASSPGTSGSQETQYF. The CDR3 region has the DNA TGTGCCAGCAGCCCGGGGACTAGCGGATCCCAAGAGACCCAGTACTTC.